This T cell receptor beta chain comes out of a study of control samples from healthy donors and cancer patients. Assay: immunoSEQ multiplex PCR; the TCRdb copy retains only in-frame clones and omits some. The table has 80,000 to 100,000 clones, roughly 92% seen once. This receptor was identified in a human donor in good health. The donor label of this sample is uncertain. Sequenced sample: blood.

The CDR3, as DNA: TGTGCTAGTGGTTTGCCTAGGGGGTCGGAGACCCAGTACTTC. Protein product: CASGLPRGSETQYF. The gene calls are TRBV12-5 and TRBJ2-5; weak D call: TRBD1 (6 bases). This CDR3 comprises 14 residues. Germline V gene lookup returns CDR1 LGHNT and CDR2 FRNRAP. The V end was cut by 2 bases, the J end by 5 bases, with 12 bases between.